This is a list of T cell receptor beta chains from one sample in a study of blood T cell repertoires in COVID-19. Produced via immunoSEQ multiplex PCR; TCRdb's table is partial and in-frame only. The sample holds about 60,000 clones; roughly four fifths are singletons and the top ten take about 41%. The sample consisted of peripheral blood. These receptors were obtained from a human donor in a cohort sampled during active COVID-19. Both conserved end residues are part of each CDR3. D genes are given only for firm matches. Size values are once, few and many counts, or a class for expanded clones, and some rows have none.

d_gene	abundance	v_gene	j_gene	len	CDR3aa	CDR3nt
NA	NA	TRBV18	TRBJ1-1	15	CASSPSTTINTEAFF	TGTGCCAGCTCACCATCCACGACAATCAACACTGAAGCTTTCTTT
NA	NA	TRBV12-3/TRBV12-4	TRBJ2-1	13	CASTPDSPNEQFF	TGTGCCAGCACCCCCGACTCTCCCAATGAGCAGTTCTTC
TRBD2	NA	TRBV5-6	TRBJ2-3	15	CASSSPSRGEDTQYF	TGTGCCAGCAGCTCCCCGTCCCGGGGGGAAGATACGCAGTATTTT
NA	NA	TRBV7-9	TRBJ2-2	17	CASSLAGAGVGTGELFF	TGTGCCAGCAGCTTAGCGGGTGCAGGGGTCGGCACCGGGGAGCTGTTTTTT
TRBD1	NA	TRBV23-1	TRBJ1-5	19	CASQRHTGQREHSNQPQHF	TGCGCCAGCCAGCGCCATACGGGACAGAGAGAACATAGCAATCAGCCCCAGCATTTT
NA	once	TRBV7-2	TRBJ1-1	14	CASIAASRSTEAFF	TGTGCCAGCATCGCAGCTAGTAGGAGCACTGAAGCTTTCTTT
TRBD1	NA	TRBV20-1	TRBJ1-2	16	CSASYGTGFSNYGYTF	TGCAGTGCTAGTTATGGGACAGGTTTTTCTAACTATGGCTACACCTTC
NA	NA	TRBV2	TRBJ2-7	12	CASSDQGFGQYF	TGTGCCAGCAGTGATCAGGGGTTCGGGCAGTACTTC
TRBD1	once	TRBV5-1	TRBJ1-2	15	CASSLELDRSGGYTF	TGCGCCAGCAGCTTGGAACTGGACAGGTCGGGTGGCTACACCTTC
NA	NA	TRBV3-1/TRBV3-2	TRBJ2-3	12	CASSQNRGPQYF	TGTGCCAGCAGCCAAAACCGCGGTCCGCAGTATTTT
NA	NA	TRBV7-9	TRBJ2-5	14	CASSPWEGVQTQYF	TGTGCCAGCAGCCCCTGGGAGGGGGTGCAGACCCAGTACTTC
TRBD1	NA	TRBV30	TRBJ1-1	14	CAWSRGTGSTEAFF	TGTGCCTGGAGTCGCGGGACAGGGTCCACTGAAGCTTTCTTT
NA	NA	TRBV5-4	TRBJ1-2	15	CASSFAQGGYYGYTF	TGTGCCAGCAGCTTTGCGCAGGGAGGGTACTATGGCTACACCTTC
NA	NA	TRBV7-3	TRBJ1-1	13	CASSLDMSTEAFF	TGTGCCAGCAGCTTAGACATGTCGACTGAAGCTTTCTTT
TRBD1	NA	TRBV18	TRBJ1-2	13	CASSQNRDRGYTF	TGTGCCAGCTCACAAAACCGGGACAGGGGCTACACCTTC
TRBD2	NA	TRBV19	TRBJ2-2	14	CAISSGGNTGELFF	TGTGCCATCTCGTCGGGGGGTAACACCGGGGAGCTGTTTTTT
NA	NA	TRBV3-1/TRBV3-2	TRBJ1-6	13	CASSQGPDSPLHF	TGTGCCAGCAGCCAGGGGCCGGATTCACCCCTCCACTTT